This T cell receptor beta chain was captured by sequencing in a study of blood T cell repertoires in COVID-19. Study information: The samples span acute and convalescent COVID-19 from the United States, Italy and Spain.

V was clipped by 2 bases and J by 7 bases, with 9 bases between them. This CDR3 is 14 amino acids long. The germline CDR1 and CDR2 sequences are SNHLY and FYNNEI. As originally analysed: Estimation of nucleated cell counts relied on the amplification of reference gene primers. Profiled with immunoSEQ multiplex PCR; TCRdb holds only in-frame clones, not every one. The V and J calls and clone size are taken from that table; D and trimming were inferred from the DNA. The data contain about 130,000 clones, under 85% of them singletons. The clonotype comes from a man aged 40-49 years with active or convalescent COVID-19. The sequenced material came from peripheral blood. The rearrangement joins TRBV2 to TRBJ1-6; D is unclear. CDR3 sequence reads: CASSETRVNSPLHF. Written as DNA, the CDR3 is TGTGCCAGCAGTGAAACACGGGTCAATTCACCCCTCCACTTT. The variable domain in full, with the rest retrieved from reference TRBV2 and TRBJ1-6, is EPEVTQTPSHQVTQMGQEVILRCVPISNHLYFYWYRQILGQKVEFLVSFYNNEISEKSEIFDDQFSVERPDGSNFTLKIRSTKLEDSAMYFCASSETRVNSPLHFGNGTRLTVT.